This record covers a single TCR beta chain. Its antigen remains unidentified. The read finishes 3 residues shy of the CDR3 end, and the germline J gene is used to complete it. CD4+CD25+CD127- Tregs, CD4+CD25- non-Tregs, CD4 and CD8 cells were sorted. The record originates from a study of Tregs in tolerant kidney transplant recipients. Overall study: Recipients received nonmyeloablative bone marrow transplants from related graft donors, with transient mixed chimerism.

The repertoire was sequenced with immunoSEQ multiplex PCR; TCRdb's copy has only in-frame clones and lacks some. The listing records 25,000 to 35,000 clones. Trimming removed 10 bases from V and 4 bases from J, with 14 bases in between. The CDR3 runs to 13 residues. Germline CDR1 and CDR2: SNHLY and FYNNEI. Study-wide results and caveats: Findings come from small patient numbers and require larger validation.

Here the sequenced sample was CD8+ T cells from blood, taken before the transplant. This sequence was found in a human donor who received a combined kidney and bone marrow transplant. The chain employs TRBV2 and TRBJ2-1; perhaps TRBD1 as D (6 bases). CDR3 protein: CATFGQTYNEQFF. The CDR3 DNA, read in part, is TGTGCCACCTTCGGACAGACTTACAATGAG.